The rows below give T cell receptor beta chains drawn from one sample of a study of cytomegalovirus exposure and HLA in healthy donors. Libraries were prepared by immunoSEQ multiplex PCR; TCRdb keeps only in-frame clonotypes and omits some of them. The sample has about 150,000 clones; roughly 65% are singletons. The sample taken for sequencing was PBMCs. The receptor set was obtained from a man in his fifties or sixties in good health and CMV-seronegative. Each CDR3 is given without its conserved first and last residue. Size is stated for part of the rows, as once, few or many counts, or as a class when the clone is expanded.

>TRBJ1-1|-|TRBV28
ASRLQGPNTEAF
>TRBJ1-6|-|TRBV18
ASSPTGDSSSPLH
>TRBJ2-3|-|TRBV30
AWSVQAILADTQY
>TRBJ1-4|-|TRBV5-1
ASSLFGRSNEKLF
>TRBJ2-1|-|TRBV28
ASSLSGEQLAGGPFFSYNEQF
>TRBJ2-7|-|TRBV27
ASSFGGTSYEQY
>TRBJ2-7|few|TRBV5-1
ASSFTSGTYEQY
>TRBJ2-5|once|TRBV18
ASSPPAGPRETQY
>TRBJ2-1|few|TRBV6-6
ASSPGTSGNNEQF
>TRBJ2-7|-|TRBV4-2
ASSQATGRSYEQY
>TRBJ2-1|-|TRBV6-5
ASSYSTRAEQF
>TRBJ1-2|-|TRBV6-5
ASSYSGERDGYT
>TRBJ2-7|-|TRBV27
ASSLLGVEQY
>TRBJ2-7|-|TRBV6-5
ASFPIPAGTYEQY
>TRBJ1-4|-|TRBV28
ASSRQGATNEKLF
>TRBJ2-6|-|TRBV6-1
ASSVGRALSGANVLT
>TRBJ1-4|-|TRBV5-4
ASSLTAGKDEKLF
>TRBJ1-4|-|TRBV30
AWRGGQNVNEKLF
>TRBJ1-2|-|TRBV25-1
ASSELTGAGYT
>TRBJ2-7|-|TRBV9
ASSFGTESYEQY
>TRBJ2-7|-|TRBV30
AWSVDVSGFQYEQY
>TRBJ2-4|few|TRBV4-2
ASSPSLAELAKNIQY
>TRBJ1-2|-|TRBV4-2
ASSQAGRGQDGYT
>TRBJ2-3|-|TRBV10-3
AISPGTSDTQY
>TRBJ2-7|-|TRBV15
AIEAGVGSYEQY
>TRBJ2-1|few|TRBV29-1
SVDQNEQF
>TRBJ1-1|-|TRBV9
ASSPLGGNTEAF
>TRBJ2-7|-|TRBV29-1
SVVPIAGPSYEQY
>TRBJ1-2|-|TRBV4-1
ASSQEGSTLYGYT
>TRBJ1-6|once|TRBV28
ASSPPGTENSPLH
>TRBJ2-7|-|TRBV5-1
ASSARLAGAYEQY
>TRBJ1-5|-|TRBV7-9
ASSLGTPGDQPQH
>TRBJ2-2|-|TRBV5-1
ATSGAQNTGELF
>TRBJ2-7|few|TRBV5-1
ASSSSSGTGEAYEQY
>TRBJ1-2|-|TRBV5-4
ASSLRGQGAYGYT
>TRBJ2-5|few|TRBV5-1
ASSLEWGAETQY
>TRBJ2-3|-|TRBV11-3
ASSSEGPDTQY
>TRBJ2-1|-|TRBV11-3
ASSPRTSGLSSYNEQF
>TRBJ2-7|-|TRBV7-8
ASSPETSGIYEQY
>TRBJ2-3|-|TRBV6-1
ASSVRHRGLTDTQY
>TRBJ1-4|-|TRBV5-1
ASSAQGGAINEKLF
>TRBJ2-7|few|TRBV19
ASNSGRSSYEQY
>TRBJ2-7|-|TRBV5-1
ASSLGGNYEQY
>TRBJ1-4|-|TRBV19
ASTDRGDEKLF
>TRBJ1-1|-|TRBV19
ASSEDSLDTEAF
>TRBJ2-3|few|TRBV5-4
ASSQGPPSTDTQY